The subject of this entry is one TCR beta chain. What it recognizes is unknown. This entry comes from a study of shared clonotypes between healthy human individuals. Regarding the study as a whole: What naive subsets generally showed was a larger estimated richness than memory subsets showed.

DNA at around 210 ng, around 30,000 T cell genomes, went into sorted-subset replicate PCRs. Data came from immunoSEQ multiplex PCR; TCRdb stores just in-frame clones and leaves some out. There are some 2,000,000 clones in the sample; 85% to 95% occur only once, and 0.1% to 0.15% lies in the top ten. This CDR3 is built from 14 residues. Germline V lookup: CDR1 KGHSH, CDR2 LQKENI. The ends were cut back, 3 bases at V and 9 bases at J, with 12 bases in the middle. This clonotype was obtained from a man aged 18 to 29 in good health. The chain is built from TRBV18 and TRBJ1-6; D is perhaps TRBD1 (6 bases). Material for sequencing was naive CD4+ T cells sorted from blood. Subset of the sample: CD45RA+ positively selected. In DNA form, the CDR3 reads TGTGCCAGCTCACCTCAGGGGAGCGGTTCACCCCTCCACTTT. Translation: CASSPQGSGSPLHF.